A single sample is the source of the 16 T cell receptor beta chains below, sequenced in a study of shared clonotypes between healthy human individuals. Clones were sequenced by immunoSEQ multiplex PCR, and TCRdb holds only the in-frame ones, with some missing. Among about 2.1 million clones listed, roughly 91% were seen once. Positively selected for CCR7, the CD45RO-negative cells used as naive CD8 cells excluded terminally differentiated effector memory CD45RA+ cells. The sample taken for sequencing was naive CD8+ T cells from PBMCs. The origin of the receptors is a young man in good health. Some clones in this sample may be carry-over from other donors' samples.

The chain joins TRBV9 to TRBJ1-2, with no clear D. Trimming stripped 0 bases from V and 0 bases from J, with 9 bases between. Germline CDR1 is SGDLS and CDR2 is YYNGEE. There are 15 residues in the CDR3. CDR3 sequence: CASSVGGSSNYGYTF. CDR3 coding DNA: TGTGCCAGCAGCGTAGGCGGAAGCTCTAACTATGGCTACACCTTC.

The chain uses TRBV27 and TRBJ2-3, with D unclear. This CDR3 spans 14 amino acids. Trimming shortened V by 3 bases and J by 4 bases, and 11 bases separated the two germline ends. Germline loops: CDR1 MNHEY, CDR2 SMNVEV (reference sequence). CDR3 amino acids: CASSLGRAADTQYF. The CDR3, as DNA: TGTGCCAGCAGTTTGGGTAGGGCGGCAGATACGCAGTATTTT.

This chain uses TRBV27 with TRBJ2-7; D may be TRBD1 (6 bases). CDR3 length: 15 residues. The ends were cut back, 4 bases at V and 2 bases at J, with 15 bases in the middle. Germline loops: CDR1 MNHEY, CDR2 SMNVEV (reference sequence). The CDR3: CASSYGPDSTYEQYF. The DNA of the CDR3 is TGTGCCAGCAGTTATGGCCCGGACAGTACCTACGAGCAGTACTTC.

This clone was detected only a few times. The same CDR3 also results from other DNA sequences found in this sample. This sequence joins TRBV27 and TRBJ2-7, with 7 positions matching TRBD1. The V segment lost 3 bases and the J segment 3 bases; nucleotides outside the gene matches: 2. Per the germline V gene, CDR1 is MNHEY and CDR2 is SMNVEV (reference sequence). The CDR3 is 13 amino acids. The DNA for the CDR3 is TGTGCCAGCAGTTTGGGACAGAGCTACGAGCAGTACTTC. Protein: CASSLGQSYEQYF.

V usage is TRBV7-9 and J usage is TRBJ2-1, with 7 bases identical to TRBD1. Germline-derived CDR1 and CDR2 are SEHNR and FQNEAQ (reference sequence). This CDR3 is built from 15 residues. Unmatched junction bases numbered 9, after V lost 5 bases and J lost 5 bases. CDR3 amino acids: CASSPVGQLNNEQFF. The CDR3 coding sequence is TGTGCCAGCAGCCCAGTGGGACAGCTAAACAATGAGCAGTTCTTC.

In this sample, this clone turned up once. The V gene is TRBV7-9, the J gene TRBJ2-1; 7 nucleotides line up with TRBD2. In germline, CDR1 is SEHNR, CDR2 FQNEAQ (reference sequence). J lost 4 bases, V lost 5 bases, and 5 bases had no gene match. The CDR3 spans 14 residues. For the CDR3, the DNA is TGTGCCAGCAGCCCAAGGGAGGGGTACAATGAGCAGTTCTTC. This sequence encodes CASSPREGYNEQFF.

The J gene is TRBJ2-1, the V gene TRBV5-1; TRBD2 matches 8 bases. This CDR3 is 17 amino acids long. V trimming: 6 bases; J trimming: 4 bases; junction bases outside the gene matches: 15. Germline V gives CDR1 SGHRS, CDR2 YFSETQ. The CDR3 DNA reads TGCGCCAGCACCCAGTTTTCAAGCGGGAGTAGGTACAATGAGCAGTTCTTC. It yields the protein CASTQFSSGSRYNEQFF.

The genes are TRBV9 and TRBJ2-1, with D perhaps TRBD2 (5 bases). V lost 0 bases and J lost 0, with 13 bases in between. CDR3 length equals 17 residues. Germline V lookup: CDR1 SGDLS, CDR2 YYNGEE. The CDR3 sequence is CASSVVVSASSYNEQFF. The CDR3 region has the DNA TGTGCCAGCAGCGTAGTTGTTAGCGCGAGCTCCTACAATGAGCAGTTCTTC.

The chain couples TRBV6-5 to TRBJ1-2, with D possibly TRBD1 on 6 matching bases. The germline V and J ends were trimmed by 2 bases and 12 bases, with 10 bases remaining between them. CDR3 size: 11 residues. Germline CDR1 is MNHEY and CDR2 is SVGAGI. As DNA, the CDR3 is TGTGCCAGCAGTTACGGGGGGGGCGACACCTTC. Protein: CASSYGGGDTF.

The chain employs TRBV7-8 and TRBJ2-7, with D maybe TRBD1 (5 bases). The V end lost 0 bases, the J end lost 5 bases, and 20 bases lay between the germline ends. Germline loops: CDR1 SGHVS, CDR2 FQNEAQ. This CDR3 contains 17 residues. The CDR3 region has the DNA TGTGCCAGCAGCTTAGCGGAAGGACACCCGCGAGTCGACGAGCAGTACTTC. It translates to CASSLAEGHPRVDEQYF.

This rearrangement joins TRBV13 to TRBJ2-1; perhaps TRBD2 as D (6 bases). The length of the CDR3 is 14 residues. The V gene's germline CDR1 is PRHDT and CDR2 FYEKMQ (reference sequence). Trimming shortened V by 5 bases and J by 3 bases, and 11 bases separated the two germline ends. The CDR3 loop reads CASSARLDYNEQFF. CDR3 bases: TGTGCCAGCAGCGCCCGACTAGACTACAATGAGCAGTTCTTC.

The chain recombines TRBV27 with TRBJ2-7; TRBD1 aligns across 7 bases. The CDR3 has 13 residues. The V and J ends lost 8 bases and 1 base, in that order; junction bases with no gene match: 5. Germline-derived CDR1 and CDR2 are MNHEY and SMNVEV (reference sequence). For the CDR3, the DNA is TGTGCCAGCGGAACGGGACAGTCCTACGAGCAGTACTTC. Protein: CASGTGQSYEQYF.

The chain combines TRBV19 with TRBJ1-5; D perhaps matches TRBD1 (6 bases). Germline V gene lookup returns CDR1 LNHDA and CDR2 SQIVND (reference sequence). The CDR3 is 16 residues long. The V and J ends lost 8 bases and 11 bases respectively, with 28 bases between them. CDR3 nucleotide sequence: TGTGCCAGTGGACCGGGACTGGGACAAGCCGCACCAGCCCAGCATTTT. Its translation is CASGPGLGQAAPAQHF.

About this clone itself: This same CDR3 is encoded by further DNA sequences in the sample. The chain employs TRBV4-1 and TRBJ2-1; no definite D call. Germline CDR1 and CDR2: MGHRA and YSYEKL. The CDR3 consists of 15 residues. Trimming left V 1 base short and J 0 bases short, with 7 bases between. The CDR3 DNA follows: TGCGCCAGCAGCCAAGTTCAGAGCTCCTACAATGAGCAGTTCTTC. Translation: CASSQVQSSYNEQFF.

The rearrangement links TRBV6-5 to TRBJ2-2; perhaps D is TRBD1 or TRBD2 (5 bases each). The germline V gene has CDR1 MNHEY and CDR2 SVGAGI. V lost 6 bases and J lost 1, with 9 bases in between. The CDR3 loop spans 14 amino acids. CDR3 protein: CASRTGRNTGELFF. The CDR3 DNA sequence: TGTGCCAGCAGGACGGGGCGGAACACCGGGGAGCTGTTTTTT.

In its sample, this clone was seen once. This same CDR3 is encoded by further DNA sequences in the sample. The chain has TRBV9 and TRBJ1-3; D gene unclear. Trimming cost V 4 bases and J 4 bases, with 12 bases left between them. Per germline, CDR1 SGDLS and CDR2 YYNGEE. The CDR3 is made up of 14 amino acids. The DNA of the CDR3 is TGTGCCAGCAGCCTAGGGAGCTCCGGAAACACCATATATTTT. It yields the protein CASSLGSSGNTIYF.